Listed below are T cell receptor beta chains from one sample, sequenced in a study of technical replicates of blood from a handful of donors. TCRdb's table, derived via immunoSEQ multiplex PCR, lists solely in-frame clones and lacks some. The table shows 82,000 or so clones, with just over 95% occurring only once. The specimen sequenced was T cells isolated from PBMCs. The receptors were sampled from a human donor in good health. Both conserved end residues are part of each CDR3. Each record gives: V gene, J gene, CDR3 protein.

v_call: TRBV11-3; j_call: TRBJ2-1; cdr3_aa: CASSLHRDNEQFF
v_call: TRBV10-3; j_call: TRBJ2-3; cdr3_aa: CAISPTSGLQSTDTQYF
v_call: TRBV28; j_call: TRBJ1-2; cdr3_aa: CASSFGGENYGYTF
v_call: TRBV11-3; j_call: TRBJ1-2; cdr3_aa: CASSLDTDYGYTF
v_call: TRBV7-9; j_call: TRBJ1-5; cdr3_aa: CASSSIQGNQPQHF
v_call: TRBV19; j_call: TRBJ2-2; cdr3_aa: CATRTGNTGELFF
v_call: TRBV7-9; j_call: TRBJ2-7; cdr3_aa: CASSRGQGAYEQYF
v_call: TRBV29-1; j_call: TRBJ1-3; cdr3_aa: CSAVGNTIYF
v_call: TRBV2; j_call: TRBJ2-2; cdr3_aa: CASSEGLGGTGELFF
v_call: TRBV7-3; j_call: TRBJ2-7; cdr3_aa: CASSLSSGGPYEQYF
v_call: TRBV2; j_call: TRBJ2-7; cdr3_aa: CASSEVFRGEQYF
v_call: TRBV7-2; j_call: TRBJ1-1; cdr3_aa: CASSFQGGDTEAFF
v_call: TRBV27; j_call: TRBJ1-2; cdr3_aa: CASSSLPGQLTYGYTF
v_call: TRBV4-1; j_call: TRBJ2-7; cdr3_aa: CASSQSAGLSYEQYF
v_call: TRBV9; j_call: TRBJ2-1; cdr3_aa: CASSGGGYNEQFF
v_call: TRBV6-6; j_call: TRBJ2-1; cdr3_aa: CASRADNEQFF
v_call: TRBV7-9; j_call: TRBJ2-3; cdr3_aa: CASGPGQQTDTQYF
v_call: TRBV9; j_call: TRBJ2-7; cdr3_aa: CASSPGGPDTSYEQYF
v_call: TRBV2; j_call: TRBJ2-1; cdr3_aa: CASNTGGLNEQFF
v_call: TRBV6-4; j_call: TRBJ1-1; cdr3_aa: CASRIDRGNTEAFF
v_call: TRBV7-9; j_call: TRBJ2-7; cdr3_aa: CASSLPYYEQYF
v_call: TRBV9; j_call: TRBJ2-1; cdr3_aa: CASSARTSGNEQFF